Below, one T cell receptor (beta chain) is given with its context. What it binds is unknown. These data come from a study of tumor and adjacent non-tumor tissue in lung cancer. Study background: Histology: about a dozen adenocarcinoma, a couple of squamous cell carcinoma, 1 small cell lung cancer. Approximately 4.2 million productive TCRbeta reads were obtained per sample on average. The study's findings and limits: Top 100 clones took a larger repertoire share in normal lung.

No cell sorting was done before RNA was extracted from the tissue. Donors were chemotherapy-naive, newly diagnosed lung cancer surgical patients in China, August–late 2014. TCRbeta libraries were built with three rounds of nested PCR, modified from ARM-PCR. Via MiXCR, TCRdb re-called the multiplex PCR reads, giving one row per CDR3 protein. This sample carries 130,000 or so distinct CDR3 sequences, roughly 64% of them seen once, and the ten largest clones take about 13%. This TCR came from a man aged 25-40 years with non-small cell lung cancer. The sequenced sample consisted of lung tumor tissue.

CDR3 DNA sequence: TGCAGTGCCCCCCGCGGGGGGGGGTCTGAAGCTTTCTTT. Translated, it gives CSAPRGGGSEAFF. V is TRBV20-1 and J is TRBJ1-1, with D perhaps matching TRBD1 (5 bases). This CDR3 has 13 residues. Trimming left V 6 bases short and J 6 bases short, with 17 bases between. Germline V gene lookup returns CDR1 DFQATT and CDR2 SNEGSKA (reference sequence).